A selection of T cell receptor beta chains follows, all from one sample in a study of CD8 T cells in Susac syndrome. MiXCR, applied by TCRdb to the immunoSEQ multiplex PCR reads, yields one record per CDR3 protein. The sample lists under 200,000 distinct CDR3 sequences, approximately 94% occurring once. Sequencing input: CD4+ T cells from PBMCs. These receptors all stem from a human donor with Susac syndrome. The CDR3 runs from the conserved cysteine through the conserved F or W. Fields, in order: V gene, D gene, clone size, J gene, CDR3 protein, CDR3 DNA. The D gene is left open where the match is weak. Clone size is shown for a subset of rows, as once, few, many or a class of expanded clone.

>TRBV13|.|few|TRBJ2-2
CASSASPQGGTGELFF
TGTGCCAGCAGCGCTAGTCCCCAGGGGGGTACCGGGGAGCTGTTTTTT
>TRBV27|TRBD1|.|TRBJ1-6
CASSLYDRGLGTSPLHF
TGTGCCAGCAGTTTATATGACAGGGGGCTAGGAACCTCACCCCTCCACTTT
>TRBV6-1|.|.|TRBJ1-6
CASSRRHSSYNSPLHF
TGTGCCAGCAGCCGTCGACACAGCTCCTATAATTCACCCCTCCACTTT
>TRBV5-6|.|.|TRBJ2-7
CASSPDGNSYEQYF
TGTGCCAGCAGCCCGGACGGTAACTCCTACGAGCAGTACTTC
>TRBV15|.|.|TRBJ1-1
CATSRVGPEGAFF
TGTGCCACCAGCAGAGTGGGTCCGGAGGGAGCTTTCTTT
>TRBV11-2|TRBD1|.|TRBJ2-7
CASSSTGAYEQYF
TGTGCCAGCAGCTCGACAGGGGCCTACGAGCAGTACTTC
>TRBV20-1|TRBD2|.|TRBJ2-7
CSARFLAGGYEQYF
TGCAGTGCTAGATTCCTAGCGGGGGGCTACGAGCAGTACTTC
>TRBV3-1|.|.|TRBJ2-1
CASSQNYPKQFF
TGTGCCAGCAGCCAGAACTACCCTAAGCAGTTCTTC
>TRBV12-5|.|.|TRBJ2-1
CASGPRGAGYEQFF
TGTGCTAGTGGTCCCCGGGGGGCCGGCTATGAGCAGTTCTTC
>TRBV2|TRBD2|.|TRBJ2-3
CASSERASGGVGDTQYF
TGTGCCAGCAGTGAAAGGGCTAGCGGTGGTGTAGGGGATACGCAGTATTTT
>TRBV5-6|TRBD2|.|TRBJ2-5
CASSPAGGLETQYF
TGTGCCAGCAGCCCGGCGGGGGGCCTAGAGACCCAGTACTTC
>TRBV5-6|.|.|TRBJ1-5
CASSSGTFYQPQHF
TGTGCCAGCAGCTCCGGGACATTCTATCAGCCCCAGCATTTT
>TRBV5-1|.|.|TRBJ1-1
CASSVTWNTEAFF
TGCGCCAGCAGCGTAACATGGAACACTGAAGCTTTCTTT
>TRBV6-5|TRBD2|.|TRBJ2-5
CASSSGLAGGQYF
TGTGCCAGCAGTTCGGGACTAGCGGGGGGCCAGTACTTC
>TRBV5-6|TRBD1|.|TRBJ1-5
CASSRNRGLSNQPQHF
TGTGCCAGCAGCCGAAACAGGGGGTTGAGCAATCAGCCCCAGCATTTT
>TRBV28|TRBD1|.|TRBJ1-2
CASMDRANYGYTF
TGTGCCAGCATGGACAGGGCTAACTATGGCTACACCTTC
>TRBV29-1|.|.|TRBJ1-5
CSVGRGTNQPQHF
TGCAGCGTTGGGAGGGGGACCAATCAGCCCCAGCATTTT
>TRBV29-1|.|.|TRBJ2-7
CSVGKESYEQYF
TGCAGCGTTGGGAAGGAATCCTACGAGCAGTACTTC
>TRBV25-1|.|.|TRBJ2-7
CASSAIYEQYF
TGTGCCAGCAGTGCTATCTACGAGCAGTACTTC
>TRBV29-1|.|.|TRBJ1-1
CSVEVGLLGPEAFF
TGCAGCGTTGAAGTTGGACTCCTTGGGCCTGAAGCTTTCTTT
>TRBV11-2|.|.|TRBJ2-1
CASSPGGWSYNEQFF
TGTGCCAGCAGCCCAGGAGGGTGGTCCTACAATGAGCAGTTCTTC
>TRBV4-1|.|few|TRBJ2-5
CASSQDAQRVETQYF
TGCGCCAGCAGCCAAGACGCGCAGCGCGTAGAGACCCAGTACTTC
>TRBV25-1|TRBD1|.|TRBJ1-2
CASSDWDSYGYTF
TGTGCCAGCAGTGACTGGGACAGCTATGGCTACACCTTC
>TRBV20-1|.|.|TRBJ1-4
CSAGGPDNEKLFF
TGCAGTGCTGGTGGGCCAGATAATGAAAAACTGTTTTTT
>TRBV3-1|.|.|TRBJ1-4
CASSQDRISNEKLFF
TGTGCCAGCAGCCAAGATCGCATCTCTAATGAAAAACTGTTTTTT
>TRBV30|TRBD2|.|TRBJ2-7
CAWTLGGREQYF
TGTGCCTGGACCTTGGGGGGGAGAGAGCAGTACTTC
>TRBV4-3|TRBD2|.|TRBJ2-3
CASSQGGGITDTQYF
TGCGCCAGCAGCCAAGGGGGGGGAATCACAGATACGCAGTATTTT
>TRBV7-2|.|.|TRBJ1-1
CASSPTGAVNTEAFF
TGTGCCAGCAGCCCGACCGGGGCTGTGAACACTGAAGCTTTCTTT
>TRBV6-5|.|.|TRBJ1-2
CASNPQGRPSYGYTF
TGTGCCAGCAATCCCCAGGGACGACCTAGTTATGGCTACACCTTC
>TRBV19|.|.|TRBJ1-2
CASSIGHQISGGGYTF
TGTGCCAGTAGTATAGGACACCAAATTTCAGGTGGTGGCTACACCTTC
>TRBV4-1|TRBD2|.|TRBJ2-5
CASSQVWGGTQETQYF
TGCGCCAGCAGCCAAGTGTGGGGGGGGACCCAAGAGACCCAGTACTTC
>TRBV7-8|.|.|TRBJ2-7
CASSLAEYDEQYF
TGTGCCAGCAGCTTAGCAGAATACGACGAGCAGTACTTC
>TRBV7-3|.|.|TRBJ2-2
CASSAARSGELFF
TGTGCCAGCAGCGCGGCTCGAAGCGGGGAGCTGTTTTTT
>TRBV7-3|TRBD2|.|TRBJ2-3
CASKEPGLAGGLCTDTQYF
TGTGCCAGCAAAGAACCGGGACTAGCGGGGGGCCTTTGCACAGATACGCAGTATTTT
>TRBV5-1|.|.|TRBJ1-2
CASSFGDYGYTF
TGCGCCAGCAGCTTTGGGGACTATGGCTACACCTTC
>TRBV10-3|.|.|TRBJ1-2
CAAGPGPSYGYTF
TGTGCCGCCGGCCCTGGGCCGTCCTATGGCTACACCTTC
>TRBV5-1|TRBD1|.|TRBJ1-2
CASSDGTGGGYTF
TGCGCCAGCAGCGACGGGACAGGCGGGGGCTACACCTTC
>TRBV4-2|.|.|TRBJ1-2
CASSQEQRTQANYGYTF
TGTGCCAGCAGCCAAGAACAGAGGACTCAAGCTAACTATGGCTACACCTTC
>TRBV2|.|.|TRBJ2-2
CASRSGTGELFF
TGTGCCAGCAGATCAGGGACCGGGGAGCTGTTTTTT
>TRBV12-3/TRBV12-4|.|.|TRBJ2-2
CASSLGSHYLGGELFF
TGTGCCAGCAGTTTAGGCTCTCACTACCTAGGAGGGGAGCTGTTTTTT